Given below is one TCR beta chain in context. The CDR3 is 14 residues long. The ends were cut back, 7 bases at V and 4 bases at J, with 13 bases in the middle. The germline CDR1 and CDR2 sequences are SNHLY and FYNNEI. The data stem from a study of cytomegalovirus exposure and HLA in healthy donors. PCR used 60 Vbeta primers and 13 Jbeta primers. Using immunoSEQ multiplex PCR, the repertoire was profiled, and TCRdb retains in-frame clones only, with some absent. This table has under 100,000 clones, about 80% appearing once. The genes are TRBV2 and TRBJ1-4; maybe TRBD1 (6 bases). Sequenced input: PBMCs. The sequence was obtained from a man between 50 and 59 years old in good health and CMV-seronegative. CDR3 coding DNA: TGTGCCAGCAATCCTCAGGGGTATAATGAAAAACTGTTTTTT. It yields the protein CASNPQGYNEKLFF.